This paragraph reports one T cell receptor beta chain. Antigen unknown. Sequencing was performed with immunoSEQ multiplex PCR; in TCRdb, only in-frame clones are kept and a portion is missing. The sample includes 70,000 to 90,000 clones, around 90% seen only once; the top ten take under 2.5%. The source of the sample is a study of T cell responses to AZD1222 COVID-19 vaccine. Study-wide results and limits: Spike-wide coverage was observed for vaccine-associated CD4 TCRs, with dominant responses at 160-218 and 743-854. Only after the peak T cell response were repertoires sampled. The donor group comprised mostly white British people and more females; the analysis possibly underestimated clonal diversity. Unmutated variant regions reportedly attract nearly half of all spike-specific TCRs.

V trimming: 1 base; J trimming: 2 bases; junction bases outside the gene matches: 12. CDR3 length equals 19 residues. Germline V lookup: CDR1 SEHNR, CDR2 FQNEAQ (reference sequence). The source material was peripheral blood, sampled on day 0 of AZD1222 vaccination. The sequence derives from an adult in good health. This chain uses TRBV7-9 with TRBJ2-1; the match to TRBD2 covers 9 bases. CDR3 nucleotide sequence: TGTGCCAGCAGCTTAGGGGGCGGGAGGGCTGCCATGGCCTACAATGAGCAGTTCTTC. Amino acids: CASSLGGGRAAMAYNEQFF.